This T cell receptor (beta chain) was identified during a study of blood T cell repertoires in COVID-19. Study information: Researchers got acute and convalescent COVID-19 samples from the United States, Italy and Spain.

Germline V gene data show CDR1 as SGHAT and CDR2 as FQNNGV. The CDR3 runs to 14 residues. V lost 6 bases, J lost 5 bases, and 14 bases lay in between. All recovered Cohort 3 donors got two negative PCRs, got clearance, or saw symptom resolution. The data were produced by immunoSEQ multiplex PCR, yet TCRdb's version contains in-frame clones alone and is incomplete. The table has some 250,000 clones, around 89% seen once. This clonotype was obtained from a man aged 35 to 55 who had recovered from COVID-19. Sequenced sample: PBMCs or T cells enriched from blood (not recorded which). The chain uses TRBV11-2 and TRBJ1-3; D is unclear. The CDR3 sequence is CASSHPVGRNTIYF. The DNA for the CDR3 is TGTGCCAGCAGTCACCCCGTTGGCCGAAACACCATATATTTT.